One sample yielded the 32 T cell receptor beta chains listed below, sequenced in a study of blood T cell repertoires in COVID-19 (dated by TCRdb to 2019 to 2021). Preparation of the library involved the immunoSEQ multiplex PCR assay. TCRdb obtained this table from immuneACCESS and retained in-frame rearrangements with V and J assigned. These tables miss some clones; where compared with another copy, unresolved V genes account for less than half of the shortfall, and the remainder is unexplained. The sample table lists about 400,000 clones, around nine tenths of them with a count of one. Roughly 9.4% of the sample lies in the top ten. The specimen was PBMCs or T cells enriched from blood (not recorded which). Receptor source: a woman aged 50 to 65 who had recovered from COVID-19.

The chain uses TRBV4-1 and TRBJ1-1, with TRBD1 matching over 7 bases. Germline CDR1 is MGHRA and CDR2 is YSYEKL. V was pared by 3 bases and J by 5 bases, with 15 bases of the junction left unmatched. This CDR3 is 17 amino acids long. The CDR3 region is CASSQNSDRYGITEAFF. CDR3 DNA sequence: TGCGCCAGCAGCCAGAACTCGGACAGGTACGGGATTACTGAAGCTTTCTTT.

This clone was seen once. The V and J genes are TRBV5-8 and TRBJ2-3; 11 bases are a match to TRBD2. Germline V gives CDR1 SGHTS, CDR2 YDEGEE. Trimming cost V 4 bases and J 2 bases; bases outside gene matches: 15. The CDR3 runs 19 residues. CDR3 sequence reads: CASSPFFRTSGFTTDTQYF. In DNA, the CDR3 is TGTGCCAGCAGCCCGTTTTTTAGGACTAGCGGGTTTACCACAGATACGCAGTATTTT. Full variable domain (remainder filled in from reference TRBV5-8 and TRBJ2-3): EAGVTQSPTHLIKTRGQQATLRCSPISGHTSVYWYQQALGLGLQFLLWYDEGEERNRGNFPPRFSGRQFPNYSSELNVNALELEDSALYLCASSPFFRTSGFTTDTQYFGPGTRLTVL.

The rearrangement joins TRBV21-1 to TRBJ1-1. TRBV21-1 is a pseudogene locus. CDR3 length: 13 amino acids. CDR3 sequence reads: CASSRGRDTEAFF. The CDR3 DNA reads TGTGCCAGCTCTCGGGGGAGGGACACTGAAGCTTTCTTT.

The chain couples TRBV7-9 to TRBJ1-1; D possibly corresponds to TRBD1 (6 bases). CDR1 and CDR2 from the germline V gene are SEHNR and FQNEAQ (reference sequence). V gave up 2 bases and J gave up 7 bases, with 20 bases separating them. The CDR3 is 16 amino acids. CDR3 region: CASSLYGGDLNGEAFF. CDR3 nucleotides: TGTGCCAGCAGCTTATATGGGGGCGACCTGAACGGTGAAGCTTTCTTT.

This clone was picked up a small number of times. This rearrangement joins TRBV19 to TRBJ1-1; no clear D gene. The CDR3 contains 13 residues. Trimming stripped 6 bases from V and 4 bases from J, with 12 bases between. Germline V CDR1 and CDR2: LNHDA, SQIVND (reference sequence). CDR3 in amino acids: CASSQDYRTEAFF. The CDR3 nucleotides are TGTGCCAGTAGCCAGGACTATCGCACTGAAGCTTTCTTT.

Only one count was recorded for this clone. The CDR3 DNA sequence: TGTGCCAGCAGCCTCCTTCAGGGGGCCGAAAGGGACACCTTC. This sequence encodes CASSLLQGAERDTF. The chain joins TRBV5-4 to TRBJ1-2; the match to TRBD1 covers 8 bases. Germline V CDR1 and CDR2: SGHNT, YYREEE (reference sequence). This CDR3 is 14 amino acids long. The junction had 14 bases not matched to a gene; V was cut back by 4 bases and J by 12 bases.

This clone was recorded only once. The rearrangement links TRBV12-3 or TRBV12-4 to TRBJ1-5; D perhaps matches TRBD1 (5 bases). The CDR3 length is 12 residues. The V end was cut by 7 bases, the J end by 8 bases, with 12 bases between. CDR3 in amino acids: CASNQRGEPQHF. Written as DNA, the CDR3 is TGTGCCAGCAACCAAAGGGGTGAGCCCCAGCATTTT.

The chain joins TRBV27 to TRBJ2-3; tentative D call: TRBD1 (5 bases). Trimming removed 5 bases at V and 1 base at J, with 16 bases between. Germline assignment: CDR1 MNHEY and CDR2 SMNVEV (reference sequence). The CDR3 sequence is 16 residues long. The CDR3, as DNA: TGTGCCAGCAGTCGTTATTTGGCACAGGGCACAGATACGCAGTATTTT. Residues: CASSRYLAQGTDTQYF.

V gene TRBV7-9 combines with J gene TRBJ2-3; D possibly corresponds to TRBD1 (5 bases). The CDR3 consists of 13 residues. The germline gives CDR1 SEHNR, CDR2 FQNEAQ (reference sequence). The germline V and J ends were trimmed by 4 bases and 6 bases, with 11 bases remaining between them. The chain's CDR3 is CASSWAGYDTQYF. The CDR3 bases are TGTGCCAGCAGCTGGGCAGGGTACGATACGCAGTATTTT.

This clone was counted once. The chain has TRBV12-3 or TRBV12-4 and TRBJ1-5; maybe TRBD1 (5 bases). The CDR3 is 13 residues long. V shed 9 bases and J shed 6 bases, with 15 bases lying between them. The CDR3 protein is CASKGLGSQPQHF. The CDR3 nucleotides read TGTGCCAGTAAGGGACTGGGGAGTCAGCCCCAGCATTTT.

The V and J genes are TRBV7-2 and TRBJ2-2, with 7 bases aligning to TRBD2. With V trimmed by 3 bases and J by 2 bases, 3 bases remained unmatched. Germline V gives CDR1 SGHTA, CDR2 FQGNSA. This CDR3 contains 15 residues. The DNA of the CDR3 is TGTGCCAGCAGCTTGGGACTACTAAACACCGGGGAGCTGTTTTTT. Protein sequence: CASSLGLLNTGELFF. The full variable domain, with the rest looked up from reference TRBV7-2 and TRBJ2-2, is GAGVSQSPSNKVTEKGKDVELRCDPISGHTALYWYRQSLGQGLEFLIYFQGNSAPDKSGLPSDRFSAERTGGSVSTLTIQRTQQEDSAVYLCASSLGLLNTGELFFGEGSRLTVL.

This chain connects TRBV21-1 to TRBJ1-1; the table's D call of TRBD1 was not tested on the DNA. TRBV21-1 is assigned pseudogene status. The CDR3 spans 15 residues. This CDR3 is CASSPCSGTSTEAFF. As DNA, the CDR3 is TGTGCCAGCAGCCCCTGCAGTGGCACCAGCACTGAAGCTTTCTTT.

The chain's CDR3 is CASSLQTYYEQYF. The CDR3, as DNA: TGTGCCAGCAGCCTTCAAACCTACTACGAGCAGTACTTC. The chain couples TRBV6-2 or TRBV6-3 to TRBJ2-7; unclear D gene. Germline-derived CDR1 and CDR2 are MNHEY and SVGEGT. The V and J ends lost 6 bases and 3 bases respectively, with 12 bases between them. This CDR3 is built from 13 residues.

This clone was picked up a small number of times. The CDR3 spells CASSLYDLGHTGELFF. The CDR3 region has the DNA TGTGCCAGCAGCTTATATGACCTTGGACATACCGGGGAGCTGTTTTTT. The genes are TRBV7-9 and TRBJ2-2, with D possibly TRBD1 on 5 matching bases. CDR3 length: 16 amino acids. Trimming took 2 bases from V and 5 from J, leaving 15 bases between them. The germline gives CDR1 SEHNR, CDR2 FQNEAQ (reference sequence). The full variable domain, rest sourced from reference TRBV7-9 and TRBJ2-2, is DTGVSQNPRHKITKRGQNVTFRCDPISEHNRLYWYRQTLGQGPEFLTYFQNEAQLEKSRLLSDRFSAERPKGSFSTLEIQRTEQGDSAMYLCASSLYDLGHTGELFFGEGSRLTVL.

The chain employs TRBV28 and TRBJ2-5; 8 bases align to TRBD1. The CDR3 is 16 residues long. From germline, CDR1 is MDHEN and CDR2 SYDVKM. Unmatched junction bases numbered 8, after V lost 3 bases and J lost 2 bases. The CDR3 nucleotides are TGTGCCAGCAGTTTCTCCGACAGGGGTACTCAAGAGACCCAGTACTTC. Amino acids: CASSFSDRGTQETQYF.

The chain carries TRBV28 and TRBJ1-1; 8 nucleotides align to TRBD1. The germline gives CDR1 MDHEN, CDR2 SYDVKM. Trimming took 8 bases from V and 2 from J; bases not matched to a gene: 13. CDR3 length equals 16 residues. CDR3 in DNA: TGTGCCAGCTACGTACTCCCGACAGGGGTAAACACTGAAGCTTTCTTT. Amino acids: CASYVLPTGVNTEAFF.

This CDR3 is CSAALDRPQYF. CDR3 sequence (DNA): TGCAGTGCTGCGCTTGACAGGCCTCAGTACTTC. V usage is TRBV20-1 and J usage is TRBJ2-7; tentatively, D is TRBD1 (6 bases). Looked up from germline, CDR1 is DFQATT and CDR2 is SNEGSKA (reference sequence). Trimming removed 5 bases at V and 10 bases at J, with 15 bases between. CDR3 size: 11 residues.

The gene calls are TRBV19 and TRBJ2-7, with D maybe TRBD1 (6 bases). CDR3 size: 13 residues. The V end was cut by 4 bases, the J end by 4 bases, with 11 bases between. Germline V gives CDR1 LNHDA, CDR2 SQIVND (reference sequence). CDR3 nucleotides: TGTGCCAGTAGTAACGACCAGGGGTACGAGCAGTACTTC. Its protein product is CASSNDQGYEQYF.

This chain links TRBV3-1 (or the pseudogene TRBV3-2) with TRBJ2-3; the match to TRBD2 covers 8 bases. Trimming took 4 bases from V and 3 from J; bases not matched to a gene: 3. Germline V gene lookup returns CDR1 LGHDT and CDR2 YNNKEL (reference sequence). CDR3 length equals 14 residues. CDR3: CASSRLATTDTQYF. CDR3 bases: TGTGCCAGCAGCCGACTAGCGACGACAGATACGCAGTATTTT.

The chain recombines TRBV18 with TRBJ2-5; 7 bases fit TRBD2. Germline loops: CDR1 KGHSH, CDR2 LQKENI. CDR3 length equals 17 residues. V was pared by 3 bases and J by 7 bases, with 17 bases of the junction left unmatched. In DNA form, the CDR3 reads TGTGCCAGCTCACCTAACCCGGGAGGACTTCACACCGGGACCCAGTACTTC. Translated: CASSPNPGGLHTGTQYF. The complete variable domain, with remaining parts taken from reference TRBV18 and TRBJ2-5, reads NAGVMQNPRHLVRRRGQEARLRCSPMKGHSHVYWYRQLPEEGLKFMVYLQKENIIDESGMPKERFSAEFPKEGPSILRIQQVVRGDSAAYFCASSPNPGGLHTGTQYFGPGTRLLVL.

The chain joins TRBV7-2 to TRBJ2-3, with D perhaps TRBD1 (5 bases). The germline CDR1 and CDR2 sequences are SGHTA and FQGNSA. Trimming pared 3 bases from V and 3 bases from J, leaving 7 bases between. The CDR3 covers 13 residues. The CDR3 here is CASSLGRTDTQYF. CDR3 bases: TGTGCCAGCAGCTTGGGGCGGACAGATACGCAGTATTTT.

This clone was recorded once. The CDR3 protein is CASSRTGDRRETQYF. The CDR3 region has the DNA TGCGCCAGCAGCCGGACAGGGGACAGGCGGGAGACCCAGTACTTC. This rearrangement joins TRBV5-1 to TRBJ2-5; TRBD1 matches at 9 bases. Germline assignment: CDR1 SGHRS and CDR2 YFSETQ. This CDR3 contains 15 residues. Trimming at V came to 4 bases and at J to 5 bases, leaving 9 bases not matched to a gene.

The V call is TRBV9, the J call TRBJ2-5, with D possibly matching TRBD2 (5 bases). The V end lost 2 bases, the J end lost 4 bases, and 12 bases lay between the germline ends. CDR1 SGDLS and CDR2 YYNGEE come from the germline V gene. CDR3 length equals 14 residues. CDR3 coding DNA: TGTGCCAGCAGCGTGGGAACTCTAGCAGAGACCCAGTACTTC. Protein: CASSVGTLAETQYF.

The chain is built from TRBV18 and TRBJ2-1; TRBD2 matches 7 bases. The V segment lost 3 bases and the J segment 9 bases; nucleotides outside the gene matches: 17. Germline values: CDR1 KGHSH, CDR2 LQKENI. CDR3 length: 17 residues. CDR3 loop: CASSPPTGAGYSGEQFF. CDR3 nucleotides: TGTGCCAGCTCACCGCCGACGGGAGCGGGGTACAGTGGTGAGCAGTTCTTC.

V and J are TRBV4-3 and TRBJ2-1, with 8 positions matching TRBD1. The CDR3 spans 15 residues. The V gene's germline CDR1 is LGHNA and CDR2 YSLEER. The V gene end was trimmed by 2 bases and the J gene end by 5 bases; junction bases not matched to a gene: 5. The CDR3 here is CASSQQGTGHNEQFF. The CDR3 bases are TGCGCCAGCAGCCAACAGGGGACAGGACACAATGAGCAGTTCTTC.

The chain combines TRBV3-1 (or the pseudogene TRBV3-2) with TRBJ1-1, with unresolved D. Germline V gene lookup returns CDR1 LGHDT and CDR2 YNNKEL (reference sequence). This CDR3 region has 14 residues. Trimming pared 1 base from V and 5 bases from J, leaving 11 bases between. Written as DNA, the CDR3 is TGTGCCAGCAGCCAAGGGTATCGCGGGACTGAAGCTTTCTTT. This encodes CASSQGYRGTEAFF.

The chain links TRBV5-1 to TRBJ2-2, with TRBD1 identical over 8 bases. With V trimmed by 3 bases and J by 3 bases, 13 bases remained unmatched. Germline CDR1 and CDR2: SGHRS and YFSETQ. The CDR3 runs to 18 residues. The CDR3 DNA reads TGCGCCAGCAGCTCCTTCGGCTCCGGACAGGGCGACACCGGGGAGCTGTTTTTT. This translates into CASSSFGSGQGDTGELFF.

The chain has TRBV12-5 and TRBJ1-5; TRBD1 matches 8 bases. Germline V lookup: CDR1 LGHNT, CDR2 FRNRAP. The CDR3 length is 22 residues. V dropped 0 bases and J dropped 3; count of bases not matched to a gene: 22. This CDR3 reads CASGLVLLGTGGADIINQPQHF. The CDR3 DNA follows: TGTGCTAGTGGTTTGGTACTACTGGGGACAGGAGGCGCGGATATCATCAATCAGCCCCAGCATTTT.

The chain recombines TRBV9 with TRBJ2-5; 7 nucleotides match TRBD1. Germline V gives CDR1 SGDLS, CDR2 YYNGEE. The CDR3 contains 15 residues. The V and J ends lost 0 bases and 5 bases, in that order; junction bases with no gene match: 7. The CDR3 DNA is TGTGCCAGCAGCGTAGAGGGGGCGTGGGGGGAGACCCAGTACTTC. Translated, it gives CASSVEGAWGETQYF.

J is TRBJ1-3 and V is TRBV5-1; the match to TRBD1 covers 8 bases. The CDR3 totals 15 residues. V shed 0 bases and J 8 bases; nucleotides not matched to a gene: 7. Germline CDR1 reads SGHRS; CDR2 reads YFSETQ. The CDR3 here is CASSLADTGGDTIYF. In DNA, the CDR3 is TGCGCCAGCAGCTTGGCTGACACAGGGGGGGACACCATATATTTT.

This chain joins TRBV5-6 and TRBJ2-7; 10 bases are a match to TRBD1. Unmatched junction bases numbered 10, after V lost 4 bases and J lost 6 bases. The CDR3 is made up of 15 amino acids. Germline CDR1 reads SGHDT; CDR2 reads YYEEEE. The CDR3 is CASSGSRDRGFEQYF. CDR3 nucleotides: TGTGCCAGCAGCGGATCCCGGGACAGGGGATTCGAGCAGTACTTC.

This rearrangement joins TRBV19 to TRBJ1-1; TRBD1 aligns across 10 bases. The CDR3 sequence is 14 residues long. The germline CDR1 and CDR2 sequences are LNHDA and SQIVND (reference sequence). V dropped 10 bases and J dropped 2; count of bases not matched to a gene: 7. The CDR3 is CATFGDRGNTEAFF. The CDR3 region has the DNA TGTGCCACGTTTGGGGACAGGGGTAACACTGAAGCTTTCTTT.